The 14 T cell receptor beta chains listed next were all sequenced from one sample in a study of blood T cell repertoires in COVID-19. Sequencing was performed with immunoSEQ multiplex PCR; in TCRdb, only in-frame clones are kept and a portion is missing. The data show some 370,000 clones, nearly 90% seen once. The sample was peripheral blood. Every receptor here comes from a man between 18 and 35 years old with active or convalescent COVID-19.

The genes are TRBV9 and TRBJ2-7, with 7 bases lining up with TRBD1. The CDR3 is 15 residues long. CDR1 and CDR2 (germline): SGDLS, YYNGEE. With V trimmed by 1 base and J by 1 base, 5 bases remained unmatched. The CDR3 spells CASSVSGGMSYEQYF. In DNA form, the CDR3 reads TGTGCCAGCAGCGTATCAGGGGGAATGTCCTACGAGCAGTACTTC. Together with reference TRBV9 and TRBJ2-7, the CDR3 gives the full variable domain: DSGVTQTPKHLITATGQRVTLRCSPRSGDLSVYWYQQSLDQGLQFLIQYYNGEERAKGNILERFSAQQFPDLHSELNLSSLELGDSALYFCASSVSGGMSYEQYFGPGTRLTVT.

The gene calls are TRBV19 and TRBJ2-5; weak D call: TRBD1 (6 bases). From germline, CDR1 is LNHDA and CDR2 SQIVND (reference sequence). V lost 5 bases and J lost 0, with 10 bases in between. This CDR3 region has 14 residues. The CDR3 protein is CASSGRDNQETQYF. DNA of the CDR3: TGTGCCAGTAGTGGCCGGGACAACCAAGAGACCCAGTACTTC.

J is TRBJ1-5 and V is TRBV19; D unclear. Germline CDR1 LNHDA, CDR2 SQIVND (reference sequence). V lost 5 bases and J lost 2, with 16 bases in between. The CDR3 totals 16 residues. CDR3 sequence: CASSPREGYGNQPQHF. In DNA form, the CDR3 reads TGTGCCAGTAGTCCTCGAGAGGGATATGGCAATCAGCCCCAGCATTTT. The whole variable domain, filled in from reference TRBV19 and TRBJ1-5, reads DGGITQSPKYLFRKEGQNVTLSCEQNLNHDAMYWYRQDPGQGLRLIYYSQIVNDFQKGDIAEGYSVSREKKESFPLTVTSAQKNPTAFYLCASSPREGYGNQPQHFGDGTRLSIL.

The genes are TRBV11-2 and TRBJ2-7; a possible D gene is TRBD2 (6 bases). This CDR3 comprises 14 residues. Germline V gene lookup returns CDR1 SGHAT and CDR2 FQNNGV. Trimming pared 6 bases from V and 0 bases from J, leaving 12 bases between. CDR3: CASRPWEVSYEQYF. The CDR3 DNA reads as TGTGCCAGCAGACCCTGGGAGGTCTCCTACGAGCAGTACTTC.

The chain combines TRBV6-5 with TRBJ1-1; tentative D call: TRBD1 (5 bases). Germline V gene data show CDR1 as MNHEY and CDR2 as SVGAGI. The V end was cut by 8 bases, the J end by 1 base, with 17 bases between. This CDR3 region has 15 residues. CDR3 in amino acids: CASLTDVGPNTEAFF. DNA for the CDR3: TGTGCCAGCCTCACTGACGTGGGGCCGAACACTGAAGCTTTCTTT.

The chain is built from TRBV28 and TRBJ1-1; D perhaps matches TRBD1 (5 bases). Germline V gene sequence: CDR1 MDHEN, CDR2 SYDVKM. The CDR3 has 14 residues. With 3 bases removed from V and 2 bases from J, the gap between germline ends came to 10 bases. CDR3 amino acids: CASSLGRINTEAFF. For the CDR3, the DNA is TGTGCCAGCAGTTTGGGGCGGATTAACACTGAAGCTTTCTTT.

The chain combines TRBV30 with TRBJ2-1, with 12 positions matching TRBD2. CDR1 is GTSNPN and CDR2 is SVGIG in the germline V gene (reference sequence). The CDR3 has 15 residues. Unmatched junction bases numbered 4, after V lost 2 bases and J lost 5 bases. CDR3 residues: CAWSRLAGVNNEQFF. Written as DNA, the CDR3 is TGTGCCTGGAGTAGACTAGCGGGAGTAAACAATGAGCAGTTCTTC. The whole variable domain, filled in from reference TRBV30 and TRBJ2-1, reads SQTIHQWPATLVQPVGSPLSLECTVEGTSNPNLYWYRQAAGRGLQLLFYSVGIGQISSEVPQNLSASRPQDRQFILSSKKLLLSDSGFYLCAWSRLAGVNNEQFFGPGTRLTVL.

This rearrangement joins TRBV7-9 to TRBJ2-2, with TRBD1 matching 7 bases. The V and J ends lost 5 bases and 2 bases, in that order; junction bases with no gene match: 5. The CDR3 is 15 residues long. From germline, CDR1 is SEHNR and CDR2 FQNEAQ (reference sequence). The CDR3: CASSPHRGNTGELFF. CDR3 DNA sequence: TGTGCCAGCAGCCCCCACAGGGGAAACACCGGGGAGCTGTTTTTT.

The chain employs TRBV18 and TRBJ2-7, with D uncertain. Germline-derived CDR1 and CDR2 are KGHSH and LQKENI. The length of the CDR3 is 15 residues. V lost 3 bases and J 0 bases, leaving 12 bases between the germline ends. The CDR3 bases are TGTGCCAGCTCACCCCAGGCGACCAGCTCCTACGAGCAGTACTTC. Translation gives CASSPQATSSYEQYF.

This chain links TRBV5-1 with TRBJ1-1; D ambiguous. Germline CDR1 is SGHRS and CDR2 is YFSETQ. This CDR3 contains 17 residues. The ends were cut back, 1 base at V and 0 bases at J, with 16 bases in the middle. The CDR3 sequence is CASSLSGRPPMNTEAFF. The CDR3 region has the DNA TGCGCCAGCAGCTTGTCAGGCAGGCCACCTATGAACACTGAAGCTTTCTTT.

The CDR3 is CASSQVVAGGPSYEQYF. DNA of the CDR3: TGCGCCAGCAGCCAAGTCGTCGCAGGGGGCCCCTCCTACGAGCAGTACTTC. The chain employs TRBV4-1 and TRBJ2-7; 8 bases agree with TRBD1. V shed 1 base, J shed 0 bases, and the junction held 8 bases outside the gene matches. CDR1 and CDR2 from the germline V gene are MGHRA and YSYEKL. This CDR3 region has 17 residues.

This clone was seen only a few times. The J gene is TRBJ1-6, the V gene TRBV28, with 7 bases aligning to TRBD1. The CDR3 consists of 17 residues. V gave up 6 bases and J gave up 3 bases; unmatched junction bases: 11. CDR1 is MDHEN and CDR2 is SYDVKM in the germline V gene. CDR3 sequence: CASRPSGQRFYNSPLHF. The CDR3 DNA sequence: TGTGCCAGCAGGCCTTCGGGACAGAGATTCTATAATTCACCCCTCCACTTT.

In its sample, this clone was seen once. The V call is TRBV11-3, the J call TRBJ2-7; the match to TRBD2 covers 7 bases. This CDR3 is 14 amino acids long. J was trimmed by 0 bases and V by 5 bases; bases with no gene match: 4. Germline loops: CDR1 SGHNT, CDR2 YENEEA. The CDR3 here is CASSITSDSYEQYF. The CDR3, as DNA: TGTGCCAGCAGCATAACTAGCGACTCCTACGAGCAGTACTTC. Using reference TRBV11-3 and TRBJ2-7 for the parts outside the CDR3, the full variable domain is EAGVVQSPRYKIIEKKQPVAFWCNPISGHNTLYWYLQNLGQGPELLIRYENEEAVDDSQLPKDRFSAERLKGVDSTLKIQPAELGDSAVYLCASSITSDSYEQYFGPGTRLTVT.

CDR3 loop: CASSHGTEIKGDTYNEQFF. Written as DNA, the CDR3 is TGTGCCAGCAGCCACGGGACAGAAATTAAGGGAGATACCTACAATGAGCAGTTCTTC. The rearrangement uses TRBV3-1 (or the pseudogene TRBV3-2) and TRBJ2-1; 7 bases align to TRBD1. The CDR3 runs 19 residues. The ends lost 3 bases at V and 2 bases at J; junction bases unmatched: 16. The germline gives CDR1 LGHDT, CDR2 YNNKEL (reference sequence).